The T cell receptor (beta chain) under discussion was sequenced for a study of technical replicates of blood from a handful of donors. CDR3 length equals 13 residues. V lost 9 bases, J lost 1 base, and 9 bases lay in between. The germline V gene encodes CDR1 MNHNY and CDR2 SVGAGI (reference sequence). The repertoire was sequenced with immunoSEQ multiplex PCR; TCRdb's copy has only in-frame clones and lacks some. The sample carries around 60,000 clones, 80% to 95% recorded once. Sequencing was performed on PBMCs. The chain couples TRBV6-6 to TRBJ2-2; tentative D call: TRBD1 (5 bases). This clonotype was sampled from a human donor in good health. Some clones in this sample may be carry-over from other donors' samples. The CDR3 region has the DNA TGTGCCAGTCGAGACAGGAACACCGGGGAGCTGTTTTTT. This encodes CASRDRNTGELFF.